A single sample gave rise to the 13 T cell receptor beta chains below, sequenced in a study of blood T cell repertoires in COVID-19. Assay used: immunoSEQ multiplex PCR; TCRdb lists only in-frame clones, some missing. The sample includes more than 90,000 clones, approximately 89% seen only once; the top ten take under 5%. Sequencing input: peripheral blood. These receptors all come from a man aged 35-49 years with acute or convalescent COVID-19.

V gene TRBV5-1 combines with J gene TRBJ2-5; 8 bases map to TRBD1. Trimming cost V 4 bases and J 1 base; bases outside gene matches: 3. Germline V gives CDR1 SGHRS, CDR2 YFSETQ. The CDR3 totals 14 residues. CDR3 DNA sequence: TGCGCCAGCAGCCCCGGACAGGGCCAAGAGACCCAGTACTTC. This translates into CASSPGQGQETQYF.

The V call is TRBV20-1, the J call TRBJ2-1; TRBD2 matches 8 bases. V was pared by 6 bases and J by 9 bases, with 1 base of the junction left unmatched. This CDR3 is 10 amino acids long. Germline CDR1 DFQATT, CDR2 SNEGSKA (reference sequence). CDR3 sequence: CSAAGAEQFF. The CDR3, as DNA: TGCAGTGCAGCGGGAGCTGAGCAGTTCTTC.

The V gene is TRBV3-1 (or the pseudogene TRBV3-2), the J gene TRBJ2-1, with 7 bases aligning to TRBD2. The germline V gene has CDR1 LGHDT and CDR2 YNNKEL (reference sequence). Losses at the gene ends were 4 bases for V and 5 bases for J; bases not matched to a gene: 2. This CDR3 has 13 residues. CDR3 in amino acids: CASSRGGNNEQFF. DNA for the CDR3: TGTGCCAGCAGCCGCGGGGGAAACAATGAGCAGTTCTTC.

This clone occurred once. This chain uses TRBV6-5 with TRBJ1-2; 9 bases fit TRBD1. Germline V gene lookup returns CDR1 MNHEY and CDR2 SVGAGI. The CDR3 runs to 15 residues. The ends lost 10 bases at V and 7 bases at J; junction bases unmatched: 16. CDR3 in amino acids: CATHPGTGNVRGYTF. CDR3 coding DNA: TGTGCCACACACCCCGGGACAGGGAATGTGCGTGGCTACACCTTC.

The rearrangement joins TRBV5-4 to TRBJ2-7; maybe TRBD1 (6 bases). Trimming left V 3 bases short and J 2 bases short, with 18 bases between. Germline CDR1 is SGHNT and CDR2 is YYREEE (reference sequence). This CDR3 is built from 16 residues. CDR3 protein: CASSSGQHPITYEQYF. CDR3 in DNA: TGTGCCAGCAGCTCCGGACAGCACCCGATAACCTACGAGCAGTACTTC.

V and J are TRBV2 and TRBJ2-5, with 10 bases identical to TRBD2. With V trimmed by 6 bases and J by 0 bases, 4 bases remained unmatched. The CDR3 sequence is 15 residues long. CDR1 SNHLY and CDR2 FYNNEI come from the germline V gene. The CDR3 reads CASRSGLAYQETQYF. In nucleotides, the CDR3 is TGTGCCAGCAGATCGGGACTAGCGTACCAAGAGACCCAGTACTTC.

The gene calls are TRBV3-1 (or the pseudogene TRBV3-2) and TRBJ2-5; D uncertain. This CDR3 spans 14 amino acids. Trimming pared 1 base from V and 4 bases from J, leaving 10 bases between. The germline V gene has CDR1 LGHDT and CDR2 YNNKEL (reference sequence). The CDR3 spells CASSQVRGRETQYF. Written as DNA, the CDR3 is TGTGCCAGCAGCCAAGTCCGAGGCCGAGAGACCCAGTACTTC.

This clone occurred once. The chain has TRBV6-5 and TRBJ2-5, with TRBD1 identical over 10 bases. The germline V gene has CDR1 MNHEY and CDR2 SVGAGI. The CDR3 consists of 16 residues. Trimming took 4 bases from V and 5 from J; bases not matched to a gene: 10. In DNA form, the CDR3 reads TGTGCCAGCAGTTCCGACCCGGGACAGGGGACGGAGACCCAGTACTTC. It is translated as CASSSDPGQGTETQYF.

This rearrangement joins TRBV3-1 (or the pseudogene TRBV3-2) to TRBJ2-2; 11 positions match TRBD1. CDR3 size: 16 residues. V lost 6 bases and J lost 7; bases outside the gene matches: 10. Germline CDR1 LGHDT, CDR2 YNNKEL (reference sequence). In nucleotides, the CDR3 is TGTGCCAGCAGGCCACCGGGACAGGGGGATCTCGGGGAGCTGTTTTTT. Translating it yields CASRPPGQGDLGELFF.

The V and J genes are TRBV9 and TRBJ1-2; 9 positions match TRBD1. The CDR3 length is 15 residues. The V gene end was trimmed by 0 bases and the J gene end by 4 bases; junction bases not matched to a gene: 4. Germline CDR1 SGDLS, CDR2 YYNGEE. CDR3 sequence reads: CASSVGGTGRYGYTF. In DNA, the CDR3 is TGTGCCAGCAGCGTAGGGGGGACAGGGCGCTATGGCTACACCTTC.

The chain employs TRBV2 and TRBJ1-5; weak D call: TRBD1 (6 bases). V was clipped by 3 bases and J by 7 bases, with 13 bases between them. The CDR3 has 14 amino acids. Germline CDR1 SNHLY, CDR2 FYNNEI. In DNA, the CDR3 is TGTGCCAGCAGTGAGACAGGTAGAGGGCAGCCCCAGCATTTT. It codes for CASSETGRGQPQHF.

This clone was counted ten times or more. The J gene is TRBJ1-6, the V gene TRBV6-1; D gene unclear. The CDR3 spans 14 residues. The germline gives CDR1 MNHNS, CDR2 SASEGT. The V gene lost 2 bases and the J gene lost 9 bases, with 11 bases spanning the gap. CDR3 sequence reads: CASSERPGFSPLHF. Written as DNA, the CDR3 is TGTGCCAGCAGTGAAAGGCCCGGGTTTTCACCCCTCCACTTT.

The J gene is TRBJ1-5, the V gene TRBV19; 8 nucleotides match TRBD1. The CDR3 sequence is 14 residues long. The germline V gene has CDR1 LNHDA and CDR2 SQIVND (reference sequence). J gave up 5 bases and V 4 bases, and 4 bases lay outside the gene matches. The CDR3 reads CASSTTGGDQPQHF. The CDR3, as DNA: TGTGCCAGTAGTACAACAGGGGGAGATCAGCCCCAGCATTTT.